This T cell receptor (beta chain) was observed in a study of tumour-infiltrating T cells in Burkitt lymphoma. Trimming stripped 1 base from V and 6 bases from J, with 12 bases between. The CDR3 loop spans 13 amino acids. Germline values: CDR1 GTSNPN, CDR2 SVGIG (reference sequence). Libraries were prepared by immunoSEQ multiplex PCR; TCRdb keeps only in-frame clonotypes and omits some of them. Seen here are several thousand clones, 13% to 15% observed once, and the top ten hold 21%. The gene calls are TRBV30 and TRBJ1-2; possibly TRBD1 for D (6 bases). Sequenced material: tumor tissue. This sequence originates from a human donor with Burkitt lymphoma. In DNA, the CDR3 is TGTGCCTGGAGTGCCCCAGGGGTCGATGGCTACACCTTC. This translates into CAWSAPGVDGYTF.